These 28 T cell receptor beta chains were sequenced from one sample in a study of blood T cells in healthy people across ages. Primers used in a second PCR of about 6 to 11 cycles were a sample-barcoded 5' primer and a J-beta primer mix. Each CDR3 protein is one row after TCRdb ran MiXCR on the 5' RACE reads. Seen here are 1,300,000 or so distinct CDR3 sequences, 55% to 75% observed once, and the top ten hold roughly 6.3%. The sample comprised blood. All receptors derive from a man aged 18-30 years in good health.

The rearrangement uses TRBV25-1 and TRBJ2-1; D tentatively fits TRBD1 or TRBD2 (6 bases each). V was clipped by 2 bases and J by 7 bases, with 15 bases between them. This CDR3 contains 15 residues. The germline gives CDR1 MGHDK, CDR2 SYGVNS. The CDR3 DNA is TGTGCCAGCAGTGAAATAACGGGGGCGGATAATGAGCAGTTCTTC. It yields the protein CASSEITGADNEQFF.

V and J are TRBV7-2 and TRBJ1-6; D is ambiguous. Trimming pared 5 bases from V and 0 bases from J, leaving 14 bases between. The CDR3 sequence is 17 residues long. Per the germline V gene, CDR1 is SGHTA and CDR2 is FQGNSA. CDR3 in amino acids: CASSLGLGSSYNSPLHF. The CDR3 region has the DNA TGTGCCAGCAGCCTTGGACTTGGGAGCTCCTATAATTCACCCCTCCACTTT. The variable domain in full, completed from reference TRBV7-2 and TRBJ1-6, reads GAGVSQSPSNKVTEKGKDVELRCDPISGHTALYWYRQSLGQGLEFLIYFQGNSAPDKSGLPSDRFSAERTGGSVSTLTIQRTQQEDSAVYLCASSLGLGSSYNSPLHFGNGTRLTVT.

The chain links TRBV6-1 to TRBJ2-7; D gene uncertain. Germline CDR1 MNHNS, CDR2 SASEGT. Trimming pared 10 bases from V and 0 bases from J, leaving 10 bases between. There are 12 residues in the CDR3. The CDR3 loop is CATGLLSYEQYF. The DNA of the CDR3 is TGTGCCACCGGCCTCCTCTCCTACGAGCAGTACTTC.

The chain couples TRBV20-1 to TRBJ2-5; D gene unclear. This CDR3 region has 8 residues. Looked up from germline, CDR1 is DFQATT and CDR2 is SNEGSKA (reference sequence). CDR3: CRWGTQYF. CDR3 nucleotides: TGCAGGTGGGGGACCCAGTACTTC.

The chain links TRBV29-1 to TRBJ2-5; the match to TRBD1 covers 8 bases. The J call is in doubt because the DNA end fits TRBJ2-7 better. This CDR3 spans 16 amino acids. Germline V gene data show CDR1 as SQVTM and CDR2 as ANQGSEA. The CDR3 region has the DNA TGCAGCGTTGAAGGGGAACGTCAGGGGGCGGCCTACGAGCAGTACTTC. It translates to CSVEGERQGAAYEQYF.

This clonotype was counted only a few times. The chain combines TRBV7-9 with TRBJ2-7; D gene unclear. The J call is uncertain, as TRBJ2-5 better fits the DNA end. The germline V gene has CDR1 SEHNR and CDR2 FQNEAQ (reference sequence). This CDR3 contains 14 residues. DNA for the CDR3: TGTGCCAGCAGCTCACAAGCGTACCAAGAGACCCAGTACTTC. It is translated as CASSSQAYQETQYF.

The chain combines TRBV4-1 with TRBJ2-7, with TRBD1 identical over 8 bases. With 3 bases clipped from V and 1 base from J, the junction kept 8 bases outside the gene matches. The CDR3 extends over 16 amino acids. Germline values: CDR1 MGHRA, CDR2 YSYEKL. The CDR3 bases are TGCGCCAGCAGCCAGGAGCTGGGACAGGATTCCTACGAGCAGTACTTC. Its protein is CASSQELGQDSYEQYF.

The chain combines TRBV10-2 with TRBJ2-3; 8 positions agree with TRBD1. The CDR3 extends over 13 amino acids. Germline lookup yields CDR1 WSHSY and CDR2 SAAADI. Trimming took 3 bases from V and 6 from J; bases not matched to a gene: 2. The CDR3 DNA reads TGCGCCAGCAGTGAAACAGGGGGGGATACGCAGTATTTT. As protein: CASSETGGDTQYF.

This chain links TRBV6-6 with TRBJ2-4; no firm D call. The CDR3 consists of 11 residues. The germline V gene has CDR1 MNHNY and CDR2 SVGAGI (reference sequence). V was trimmed by 6 bases and J by 5 bases, leaving 5 bases between them. CDR3 loop: CASRSENIQYF. The CDR3 DNA follows: TGTGCCAGCAGATCCGAAAACATTCAGTACTTC.

The gene calls are TRBV2 and TRBJ1-1; 10 nucleotides align to TRBD1. The CDR3 runs to 14 residues. V was clipped by 7 bases and J by 10 bases; unmatched bases: 12. The germline V gene encodes CDR1 SNHLY and CDR2 FYNNEI. CDR3 DNA: TGTGCCAGCAAGGCCGAGACAGGGGGCTTTGGAGCTTTCTTT. It is translated as CASKAETGGFGAFF.

In nucleotides, the CDR3 is TGCGCCAGCAGCCAAGACCGGCAGAGTTGCCACTTT. This sequence encodes CASSQDRQSCHF. The V and J genes are TRBV4-3 and TRBJ1-6, with D uncertain. Germline lookup yields CDR1 LGHNA and CDR2 YSLEER. V shed 0 bases and J shed 18 bases, with 12 bases lying between them. The CDR3 has 12 amino acids.

The CDR3 DNA reads TGTGCCAGCAGCCCAAAGGAATCAGATACGCAGTATTTT. This gives the protein CASSPKESDTQYF. The chain employs TRBV7-2 and TRBJ2-3; no clear D gene. Germline values: CDR1 SGHTA, CDR2 FQGNSA. Trimming pared 5 bases from V and 4 bases from J, leaving 10 bases between. The length of the CDR3 is 13 residues.

The DNA for the CDR3 is TGTGCCAGCAGTGAGGACCAGGGCAGAGGCTACACCTTC. Translated: CASSEDQGRGYTF. The chain has TRBV2 and TRBJ1-2; perhaps TRBD1 as D (5 bases). There are 13 residues in the CDR3. Between the trimmed V and J ends, which lost 3 bases and 8 bases, there was a span of 13 bases. Looked up from germline, CDR1 is SNHLY and CDR2 is FYNNEI.

J is TRBJ2-1 and V is TRBV20-1; D uncertain. Trimming removed 4 bases from V and 3 bases from J, with 4 bases in between. This CDR3 is built from 11 residues. The germline gives CDR1 DFQATT, CDR2 SNEGSKA (reference sequence). The CDR3 nucleotides read TGCAGTGCTAACATCTACAATGAGCAGTTCTTC. Translation gives CSANIYNEQFF.

The chain links TRBV9 to TRBJ2-1, with D uncertain. Germline CDR1 is SGDLS and CDR2 is YYNGEE. CDR3 length equals 14 residues. V lost 5 bases and J lost 5, with 14 bases in between. In DNA, the CDR3 is TGTGCCAGCAGTCCACTCGAATTTAACAATGAGCAGTTCTTC. It translates to CASSPLEFNNEQFF.

The genes are TRBV9 and TRBJ2-5; TRBD1 agrees at 11 bases. J was trimmed by 2 bases and V by 3 bases; bases with no gene match: 6. The CDR3 is 16 residues long. CDR1 and CDR2 from the germline V gene are SGDLS and YYNGEE. This CDR3 is CASSDGTGGYQETQYF. CDR3 coding DNA: TGTGCCAGCAGCGACGGGACAGGGGGTTATCAAGAGACCCAGTACTTC.

A few counts support this clonotype. The chain uses TRBV29-1 and TRBJ2-1, with TRBD2 matching 7 bases. Germline-derived CDR1 and CDR2 are SQVTM and ANQGSEA. With V trimmed by 4 bases and J by 0 bases, 9 bases remained unmatched. The CDR3 is 16 residues long. In DNA form, the CDR3 reads TGCAGCGTTGTAGACGGGGCGGGGGTCTCCTACAATGAGCAGTTCTTC. This translates into CSVVDGAGVSYNEQFF.

This clonotype was counted only a few times. The chain carries TRBV27 and TRBJ1-1, with D maybe TRBD1 (6 bases). The CDR3 sequence is 13 residues long. With 0 bases removed from V and 8 bases from J, the gap between germline ends came to 10 bases. The V gene's germline CDR1 is MNHEY and CDR2 SMNVEV (reference sequence). CDR3 protein: CASSLSRTAEAFF. In nucleotides, the CDR3 is TGTGCCAGCAGTTTATCGAGGACAGCCGAAGCTTTCTTT.

This chain uses TRBV4-1 with TRBJ2-6, with D perhaps matching TRBD2 (7 bases). Deletions cut 0 bases from V and 2 bases from J, with 14 bases between. The length of the CDR3 is 18 residues. Germline CDR1 MGHRA, CDR2 YSYEKL. The CDR3 region is CASSQDLGGQAGANVLTF. The DNA for the CDR3 is TGCGCCAGCAGCCAAGATCTCGGGGGGCAGGCTGGGGCCAACGTCCTGACTTTC.

This clonotype showed up just a few times. The J gene is TRBJ2-2, the V gene TRBV4-1; the D gene is possibly TRBD2 (6 bases). Trimming shortened V by 0 bases and J by 1 base, and 12 bases separated the two germline ends. CDR3 length: 17 residues. Germline values: CDR1 MGHRA, CDR2 YSYEKL. This CDR3 reads CASSQDLGGVNTGELFF. The CDR3 DNA follows: TGCGCCAGCAGCCAAGATCTTGGCGGGGTGAACACCGGGGAGCTGTTTTTT.

This chain links TRBV19 with TRBJ2-2; maybe TRBD2 (5 bases). The V and J ends lost 7 bases and 7 bases respectively, with 13 bases between them. Germline V gives CDR1 LNHDA, CDR2 SQIVND (reference sequence). The length of the CDR3 is 13 residues. This chain's CDR3 is CASNDGDFGELFF. The DNA of the CDR3 is TGTGCCAGTAACGACGGGGATTTCGGGGAGCTGTTTTTT.

This chain uses TRBV2 with TRBJ2-7; 8 nucleotides match TRBD1. The J call may be in error: the DNA end matches TRBJ2-5 better. The CDR3 has 14 amino acids. The germline CDR1 and CDR2 sequences are SNHLY and FYNNEI. The CDR3 region is CASSERQGAETQYF. CDR3 DNA sequence: TGTGCCAGCAGTGAGCGGCAGGGGGCCGAGACCCAGTACTTC.

This clonotype appeared a few times. This chain uses TRBV20-1 with TRBJ2-7, with 9 bases that match TRBD1. The CDR3 covers 13 residues. Germline CDR1 is DFQATT and CDR2 is SNEGSKA (reference sequence). With V trimmed by 5 bases and J by 6 bases, 8 bases remained unmatched. The DNA for the CDR3 is TGCAGTGCTCCCCGGACAGGGGTTACCGAGCAGTACTTC. Encoded protein: CSAPRTGVTEQYF.

V is TRBV29-1 and J is TRBJ2-7, with D possibly being TRBD1 (6 bases). Trimming cost V 2 bases and J 2 bases, with 16 bases left between them. CDR3 length: 15 residues. Germline V gene lookup returns CDR1 SQVTM and CDR2 ANQGSEA. The CDR3 protein is CSVELPEGGPYEQYF. The CDR3 nucleotides are TGCAGCGTTGAATTACCCGAAGGGGGACCCTACGAGCAGTACTTC.

At least ten counts were recorded for this clonotype. CDR3 loop: CASSAGTDTQYF. CDR3 bases: TGTGCCAGCAGCGCGGGCACAGATACGCAGTATTTT. The chain uses TRBV9 and TRBJ2-3; D unclear. Germline CDR1 reads SGDLS; CDR2 reads YYNGEE. Trimming cost V 3 bases and J 1 base, with 3 bases left between them. This CDR3 contains 12 residues.

V gene TRBV20-1 combines with J gene TRBJ2-7; 8 bases agree with TRBD1. CDR1 is DFQATT and CDR2 is SNEGSKA in the germline V gene (reference sequence). The CDR3 has 13 residues. The J segment lost 6 bases and the V segment lost 6 bases, leaving 10 bases of the junction unmatched. The CDR3 loop reads CSATGQAAREQYF. In nucleotides, the CDR3 is TGCAGTGCAACGGGACAGGCCGCCCGCGAGCAGTACTTC.

The V gene is TRBV5-1, the J gene TRBJ2-4; tentative D call: TRBD2 (5 bases). TRBJ2-7 explains the end of the DNA better; the J call may be wrong. The CDR3 spans 15 residues. CDR1 is SGHRS, CDR2 YFSETQ, per germline. CDR3 nucleotide sequence: TGCGCCAGCAGCCCAGAGGACTCGCGTAGGTACGAGCAGTACTTC. It yields the protein CASSPEDSRRYEQYF.

The rearrangement uses TRBV7-9 and TRBJ2-1; no clear D gene. The CDR3 sequence is 14 residues long. Trimming shortened V by 2 bases and J by 7 bases, and 12 bases separated the two germline ends. Germline V gene lookup returns CDR1 SEHNR and CDR2 FQNEAQ (reference sequence). In DNA form, the CDR3 reads TGTGCCAGCAGCTTATCTAGTAGCATTAATGAGCAGTTCTTC. Translating it yields CASSLSSSINEQFF.